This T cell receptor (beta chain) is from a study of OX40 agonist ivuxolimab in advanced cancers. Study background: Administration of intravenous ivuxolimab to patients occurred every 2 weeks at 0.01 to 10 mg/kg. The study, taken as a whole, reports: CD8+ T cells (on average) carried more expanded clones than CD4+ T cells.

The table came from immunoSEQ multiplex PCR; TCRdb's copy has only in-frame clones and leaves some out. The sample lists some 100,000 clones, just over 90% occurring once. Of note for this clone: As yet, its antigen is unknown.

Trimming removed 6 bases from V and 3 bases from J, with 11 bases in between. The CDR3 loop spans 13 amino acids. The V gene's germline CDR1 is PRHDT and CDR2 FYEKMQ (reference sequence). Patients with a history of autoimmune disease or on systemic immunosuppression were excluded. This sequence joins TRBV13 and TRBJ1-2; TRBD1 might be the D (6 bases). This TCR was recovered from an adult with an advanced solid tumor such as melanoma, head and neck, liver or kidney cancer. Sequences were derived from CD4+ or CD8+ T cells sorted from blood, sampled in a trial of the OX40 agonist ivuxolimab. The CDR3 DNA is TGTGCCAGCAGTCAGCGGACAGACTATGGCTACACCTTC. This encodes CASSQRTDYGYTF.